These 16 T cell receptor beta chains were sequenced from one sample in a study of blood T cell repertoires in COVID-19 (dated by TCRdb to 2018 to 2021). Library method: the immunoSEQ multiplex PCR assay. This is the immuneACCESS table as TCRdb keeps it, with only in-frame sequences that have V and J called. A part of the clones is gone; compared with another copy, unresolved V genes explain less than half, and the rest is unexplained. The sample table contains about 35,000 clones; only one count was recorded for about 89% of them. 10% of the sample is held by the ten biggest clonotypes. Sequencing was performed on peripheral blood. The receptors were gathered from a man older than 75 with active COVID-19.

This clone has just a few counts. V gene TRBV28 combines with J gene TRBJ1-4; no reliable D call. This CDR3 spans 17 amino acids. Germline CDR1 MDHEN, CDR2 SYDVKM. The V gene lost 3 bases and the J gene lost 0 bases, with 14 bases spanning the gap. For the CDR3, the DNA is TGTGCCAGCAGTTTGATGCTCGGGCGGGCAACTAATGAAAAACTGTTTTTT. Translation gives CASSLMLGRATNEKLFF.

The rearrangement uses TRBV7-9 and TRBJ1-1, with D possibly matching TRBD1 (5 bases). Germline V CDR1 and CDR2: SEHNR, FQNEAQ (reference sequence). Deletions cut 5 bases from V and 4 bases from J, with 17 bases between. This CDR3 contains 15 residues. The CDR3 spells CASSLQIGGGTEAFF. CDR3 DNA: TGTGCCAGCAGCCTTCAAATCGGGGGTGGCACTGAAGCTTTCTTT. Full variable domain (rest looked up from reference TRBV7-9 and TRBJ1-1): DTGVSQNPRHKITKRGQNVTFRCDPISEHNRLYWYRQTLGQGPEFLTYFQNEAQLEKSRLLSDRFSAERPKGSFSTLEIQRTEQGDSAMYLCASSLQIGGGTEAFFGQGTRLTVV.

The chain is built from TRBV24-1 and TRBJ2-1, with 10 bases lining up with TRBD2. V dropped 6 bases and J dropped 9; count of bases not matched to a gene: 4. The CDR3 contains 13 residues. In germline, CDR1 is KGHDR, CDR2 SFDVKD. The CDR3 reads CATSRLAGAEQFF. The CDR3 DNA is TGTGCCACCAGTAGGCTAGCGGGAGCTGAGCAGTTCTTC.

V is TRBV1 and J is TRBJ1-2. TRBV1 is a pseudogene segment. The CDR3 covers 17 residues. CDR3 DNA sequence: TGCACCAGCAGCCAAGACGGGGGAGGACCCACTAACTATGGCTACACCTTC. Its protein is CTSSQDGGGPTNYGYTF.

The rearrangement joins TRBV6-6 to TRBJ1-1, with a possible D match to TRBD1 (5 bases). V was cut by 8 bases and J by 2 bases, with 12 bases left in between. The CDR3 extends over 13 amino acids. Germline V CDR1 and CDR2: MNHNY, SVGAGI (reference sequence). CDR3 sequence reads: CASADGQNTEAFF. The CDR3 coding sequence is TGTGCCAGCGCAGACGGACAAAACACTGAAGCTTTCTTT.

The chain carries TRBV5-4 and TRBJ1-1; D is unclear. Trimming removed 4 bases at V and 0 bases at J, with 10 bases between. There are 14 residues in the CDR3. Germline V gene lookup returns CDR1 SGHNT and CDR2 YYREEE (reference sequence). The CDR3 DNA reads TGTGCCAGCAGCCGCTACCAGGTGAACACTGAAGCTTTCTTT. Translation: CASSRYQVNTEAFF.

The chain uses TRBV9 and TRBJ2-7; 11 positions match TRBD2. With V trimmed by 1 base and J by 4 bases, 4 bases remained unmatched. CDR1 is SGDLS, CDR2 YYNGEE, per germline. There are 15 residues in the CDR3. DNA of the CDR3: TGTGCCAGCAGCGTATTTCCTAGCGGGAGGTACGAGCAGTACTTC. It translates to CASSVFPSGRYEQYF.

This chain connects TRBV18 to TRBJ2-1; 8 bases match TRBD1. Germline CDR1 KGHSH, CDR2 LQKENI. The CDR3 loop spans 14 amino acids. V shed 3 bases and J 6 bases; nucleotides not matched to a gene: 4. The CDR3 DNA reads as TGTGCCAGCTCACCCCTTGACAGGGGCAATGAGCAGTTCTTC. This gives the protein CASSPLDRGNEQFF. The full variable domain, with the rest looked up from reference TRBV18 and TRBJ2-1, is NAGVMQNPRHLVRRRGQEARLRCSPMKGHSHVYWYRQLPEEGLKFMVYLQKENIIDESGMPKERFSAEFPKEGPSILRIQQVVRGDSAAYFCASSPLDRGNEQFFGPGTRLTVL.

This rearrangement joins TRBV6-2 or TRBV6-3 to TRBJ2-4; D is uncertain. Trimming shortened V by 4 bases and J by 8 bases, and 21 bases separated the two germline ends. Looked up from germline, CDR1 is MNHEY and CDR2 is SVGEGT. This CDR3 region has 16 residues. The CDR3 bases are TGTGCCAGCAGTTTGGCCCAGCGAGGCATTGCGGACATTCAGTACTTC. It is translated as CASSLAQRGIADIQYF.

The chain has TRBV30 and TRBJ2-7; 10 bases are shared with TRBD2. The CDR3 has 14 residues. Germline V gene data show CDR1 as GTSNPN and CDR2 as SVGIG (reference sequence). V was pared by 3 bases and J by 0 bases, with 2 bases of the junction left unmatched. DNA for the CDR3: TGTGCCTGGAGAACTAGCGGGACCTCCTACGAGCAGTACTTC. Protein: CAWRTSGTSYEQYF.

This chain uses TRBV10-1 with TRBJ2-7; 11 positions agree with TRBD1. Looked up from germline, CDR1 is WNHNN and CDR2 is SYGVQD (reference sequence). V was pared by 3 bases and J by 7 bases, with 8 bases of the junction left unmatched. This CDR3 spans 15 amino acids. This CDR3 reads CASSDLGQGAGEQYF. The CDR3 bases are TGCGCCAGCAGTGACCTCGGACAGGGGGCGGGGGAGCAGTACTTC.

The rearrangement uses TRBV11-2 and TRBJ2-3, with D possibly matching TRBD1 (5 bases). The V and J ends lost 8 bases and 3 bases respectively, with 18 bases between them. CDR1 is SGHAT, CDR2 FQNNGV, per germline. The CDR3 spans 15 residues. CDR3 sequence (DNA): TGTGCCAGCGCAGGGTCCCCTCGAATGACAGATACGCAGTATTTT. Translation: CASAGSPRMTDTQYF. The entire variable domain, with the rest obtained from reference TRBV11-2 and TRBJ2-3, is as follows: EAGVAQSPRYKIIEKRQSVAFWCNPISGHATLYWYQQILGQGPKLLIQFQNNGVVDDSQLPKDRFSAERLKGVDSTLKIQPAKLEDSAVYLCASAGSPRMTDTQYFGPGTRLTVL.

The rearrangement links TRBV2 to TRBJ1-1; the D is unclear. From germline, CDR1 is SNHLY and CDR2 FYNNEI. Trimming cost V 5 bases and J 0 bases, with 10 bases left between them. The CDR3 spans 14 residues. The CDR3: CASSIVRLNTEAFF. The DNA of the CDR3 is TGTGCCAGCAGTATCGTGAGGCTGAACACTGAAGCTTTCTTT.

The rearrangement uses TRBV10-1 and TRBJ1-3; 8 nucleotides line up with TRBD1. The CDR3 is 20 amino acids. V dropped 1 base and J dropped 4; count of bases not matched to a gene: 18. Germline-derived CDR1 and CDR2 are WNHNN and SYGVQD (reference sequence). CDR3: CASSELGQEEAAKGGNTIYF. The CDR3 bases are TGCGCCAGCAGTGAGTTGGGACAGGAAGAGGCTGCGAAGGGGGGAAACACCATATATTTT.

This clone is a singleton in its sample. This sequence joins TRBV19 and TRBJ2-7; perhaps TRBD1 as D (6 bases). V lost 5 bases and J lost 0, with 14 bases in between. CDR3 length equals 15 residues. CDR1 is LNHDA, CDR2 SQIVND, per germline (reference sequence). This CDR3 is CASSPRPDSSYEQYF. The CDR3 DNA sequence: TGTGCCAGTAGTCCGCGCCCGGACAGCTCCTACGAGCAGTACTTC.

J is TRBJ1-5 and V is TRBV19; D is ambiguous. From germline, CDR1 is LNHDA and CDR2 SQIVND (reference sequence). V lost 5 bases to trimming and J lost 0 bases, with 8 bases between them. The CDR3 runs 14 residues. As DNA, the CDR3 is TGTGCCAGTAGTGAGGTCCTTAGCAATCAGCCCCAGCATTTT. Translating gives CASSEVLSNQPQHF.